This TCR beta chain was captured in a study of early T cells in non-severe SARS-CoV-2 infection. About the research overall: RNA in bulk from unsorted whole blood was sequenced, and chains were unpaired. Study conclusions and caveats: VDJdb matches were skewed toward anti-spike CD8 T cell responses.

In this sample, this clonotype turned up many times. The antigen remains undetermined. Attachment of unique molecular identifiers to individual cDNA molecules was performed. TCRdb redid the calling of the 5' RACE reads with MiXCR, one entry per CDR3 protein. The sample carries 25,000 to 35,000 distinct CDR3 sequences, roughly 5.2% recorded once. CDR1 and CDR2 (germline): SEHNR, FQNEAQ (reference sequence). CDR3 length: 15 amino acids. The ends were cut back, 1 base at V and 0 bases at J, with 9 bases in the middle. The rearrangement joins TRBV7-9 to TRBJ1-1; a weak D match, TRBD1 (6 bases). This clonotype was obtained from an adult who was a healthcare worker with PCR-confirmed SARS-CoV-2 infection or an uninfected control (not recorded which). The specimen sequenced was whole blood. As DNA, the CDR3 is TGTGCCAGCAGCTTAGAAACAGGGATGAACACTGAAGCTTTCTTT. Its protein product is CASSLETGMNTEAFF. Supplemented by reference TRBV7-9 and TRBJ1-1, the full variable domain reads DTGVSQNPRHKITKRGQNVTFRCDPISEHNRLYWYRQTLGQGPEFLTYFQNEAQLEKSRLLSDRFSAERPKGSFSTLEIQRTEQGDSAMYLCASSLETGMNTEAFFGQGTRLTVV.